Given below is one T cell receptor (beta chain) in context. Its antigen is currently unknown. Germline V gene lookup returns CDR1 SEHNR and CDR2 FQNEAQ (reference sequence). V lost 0 bases to trimming and J lost 2 bases; unmatched junction nucleotides: 5. This CDR3 contains 16 residues. These data belong to a study of identical twins. Study-level points and caveats: Compared with unrelated sharing, twin-shared out-of-frame alpha sequences had more low-probability sequences. Rather than following the same donors, the conclusions depended on cross-sectional statistical analysis.

TCRdb independently ran MiXCR on the 5' RACE reads; one entry per CDR3 protein. The sample yields some 1,700,000 distinct CDR3 sequences, roughly a third seen once. Sequencing used cord blood. The receptor's source is a newborn girl in good health. V gene TRBV7-9 combines with J gene TRBJ2-7, with 9 bases matching TRBD2. CDR3 in DNA: TGTGCCAGCAGCTTAGCCACGACTAGCGGAACCTACGAGCAGTACTTC. As protein: CASSLATTSGTYEQYF.